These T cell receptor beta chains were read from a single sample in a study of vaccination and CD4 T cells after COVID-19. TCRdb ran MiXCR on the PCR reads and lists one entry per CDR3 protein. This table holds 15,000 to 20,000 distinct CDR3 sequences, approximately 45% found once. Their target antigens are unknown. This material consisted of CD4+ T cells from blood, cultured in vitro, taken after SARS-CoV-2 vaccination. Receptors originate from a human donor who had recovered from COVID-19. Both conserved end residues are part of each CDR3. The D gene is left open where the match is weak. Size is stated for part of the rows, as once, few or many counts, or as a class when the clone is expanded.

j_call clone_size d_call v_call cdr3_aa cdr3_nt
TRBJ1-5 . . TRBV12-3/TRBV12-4 CASSLVVSGSNQPQHF TGTGCCAGCAGTTTAGTTGTCAGTGGTAGCAATCAGCCCCAGCATTTT
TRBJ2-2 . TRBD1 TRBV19 CASRTGTRELFF TGTGCCAGCCGGACAGGGACAAGGGAGCTGTTTTTT
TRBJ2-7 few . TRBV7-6 CASSFLAYEQYF TGTGCCAGCAGCTTTCTCGCCTACGAGCAGTACTTC
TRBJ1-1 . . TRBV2 CASSEVEGPAFF TGTGCCAGCAGTGAAGTGGAGGGCCCGGCTTTCTTT
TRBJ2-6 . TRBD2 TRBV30 CAWMRGRTRAGANVLTF TGTGCCTGGATGAGGGGACGGACTAGGGCTGGGGCCAACGTCCTGACTTTC
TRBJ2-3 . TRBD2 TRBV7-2 CASSSGLAGGDTQYF TGTGCCAGCAGCTCGGGACTAGCGGGAGGCGATACGCAGTATTTT
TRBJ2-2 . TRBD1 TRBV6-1 CASTLTGSNTGELFF TGTGCCAGCACCCTGACAGGGTCGAACACCGGGGAGCTGTTTTTT
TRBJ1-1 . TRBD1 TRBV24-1 CATSDTGAGSTEAFF TGTGCCACCAGTGATACAGGGGCGGGGAGCACTGAAGCTTTCTTT
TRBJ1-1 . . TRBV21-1 CASSKVTRPTEAFF TGTGCCAGCAGCAAAGTGACCAGGCCCACTGAAGCTTTCTTT
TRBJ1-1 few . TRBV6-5 CASSYSDRHTEAFF TGTGCCAGCAGTTACTCCGATAGGCATACTGAAGCTTTCTTT
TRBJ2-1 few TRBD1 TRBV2 CASSRDRDGNNEQFF TGTGCCAGCAGTCGTGACAGGGATGGCAACAATGAGCAGTTCTTC
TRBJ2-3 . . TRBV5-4 CASSLASTDTQYF TGTGCCAGCAGCTTGGCCAGCACAGATACGCAGTATTTT
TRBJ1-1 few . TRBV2 CASRSRGGGVAFF TGTGCCAGCAGGAGCAGGGGAGGAGGGGTAGCTTTCTTT
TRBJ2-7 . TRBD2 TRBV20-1 CSAERTSRDEQYF TGCAGTGCTGAACGGACTAGTAGGGACGAGCAGTACTTC
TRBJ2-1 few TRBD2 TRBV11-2 CASSLGWGGNNEQFF TGTGCCAGCAGCTTAGGCTGGGGAGGGAACAATGAGCAGTTCTTC
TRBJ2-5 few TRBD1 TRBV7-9 CASSVPRGGGTGAQYF TGTGCCAGCAGCGTCCCTCGGGGCGGGGGGACAGGGGCCCAGTACTTC